This is a list of T cell receptor beta chains from one sample in a study of blood T cell repertoires in COVID-19. The assay was immunoSEQ multiplex PCR, and TCRdb's table has in-frame clones only and misses some. The sample lists under 350,000 clones; around nine tenths were seen once. Specimen: PBMCs or T cells enriched from blood (not recorded which). The receptor set was obtained from a young woman who had recovered from COVID-19. Each CDR3 is given with its conserved first and last residue. Each record gives: D gene, V gene, clone size, J gene, CDR3 DNA, CDR3 protein. The D gene is left open where the match is weak. Some rows mark clone size as missing; the rest say once, few, many or name a class of expanded clone.

>NA|TRBV7-9|NA|TRBJ1-5
TGTGCCAGCGGATCGAGTCGGGATCAGCCCCAGCATTTT
CASGSSRDQPQHF
>TRBD2|TRBV7-2|NA|TRBJ2-3
TGTGCCAGCAGCTTATTCCTATCAGGGACTAGCGGGGGGGCCAATACGCAGTATTTT
CASSLFLSGTSGGANTQYF
>NA|TRBV27|NA|TRBJ2-7
TGTGCCAGCAGTCTCGACACTTCTCCCTACGAGCAGTACTTC
CASSLDTSPYEQYF
>TRBD1|TRBV7-9|NA|TRBJ2-7
TGTGCCAGCAGCTCTGACCGGGACAGGGTCTACGAGCAGTACTTC
CASSSDRDRVYEQYF
>TRBD2|TRBV6-2/TRBV6-3|NA|TRBJ2-5
TGTGCCAGCAGTTACGCGTCGGCTAGCGGGGGCCCACTCCAAGAGACCCAGTACTTC
CASSYASASGGPLQETQYF
>TRBD2|TRBV18|NA|TRBJ2-7
TGTGCCAGCTCACCTTTGGGGACAGCCACTAGCGGGCAAGCCTACGAGCAGTACTTC
CASSPLGTATSGQAYEQYF
>NA|TRBV4-3|NA|TRBJ1-2
TGCGCCAGCAGCCAAGATTGGAACATTGGGAGGTACTATGGCTACACCTTC
CASSQDWNIGRYYGYTF
>TRBD1|TRBV27|NA|TRBJ2-5
TGTGCCAGCAGTTTTTACAGGGGCATCGGGGAGACCCAGTACTTC
CASSFYRGIGETQYF
>TRBD1|TRBV28|NA|TRBJ1-2
TGTGCCAGCAGTTTTCCGGGACAGGGGTTGAATGGCTACACCTTC
CASSFPGQGLNGYTF
>TRBD1|TRBV18|NA|TRBJ2-7
TGTGCCAGCTCACCACTGGCCAGGGGGCCCTACGAGCAGTACTTC
CASSPLARGPYEQYF
>TRBD1|TRBV5-1|NA|TRBJ1-2
TGCGCCAGCAGCGTGACAGGGACTGGTGGCTACACCTTC
CASSVTGTGGYTF
>NA|TRBV7-9|NA|TRBJ1-1
TGTGCCAGCAGCTTACAGGTGGGCACTGAAGCTTTCTTT
CASSLQVGTEAFF
>NA|TRBV7-8|NA|TRBJ1-2
TGTGCCAGCAGCCACGACACTAGCTATGGCTACACCTTC
CASSHDTSYGYTF
>NA|TRBV19|NA|TRBJ2-1
TGTGCCAGTAGTCCTCTCTTTGAGGGTTCATCCTACAATGAGCAGTTCTTC
CASSPLFEGSSYNEQFF
>NA|TRBV30|NA|TRBJ1-1
TGTGCCTGGAGTGTATTGCTTCGGACTGAAGCTTTCTTT
CAWSVLLRTEAFF
>TRBD1|TRBV23-1|few|TRBJ1-2
TGCGCCAGCAGTCAATCTCCAGGGGGAAGCTACACCTTC
CASSQSPGGSYTF
>TRBD2|TRBV4-3|NA|TRBJ2-1
TGCGCCAGCAGCCAAGTCACTGGACTAGAGGTCGACTACAATGAGCAGTTCTTC
CASSQVTGLEVDYNEQFF
>TRBD2|TRBV18|NA|TRBJ2-1
TGTGCCAGCTCAGCCCTCTATAGCGGGCCGTACAATGAGCAGTTCTTC
CASSALYSGPYNEQFF
>TRBD2|TRBV28|NA|TRBJ2-3
TGTGCCAGCAGTCCCCCCGGGACTAGCGGGGGTAGCACAGATACGCAGTATTTT
CASSPPGTSGGSTDTQYF
>NA|TRBV30|NA|TRBJ1-3
TGTGCCTGGAGTAGGGGGAAGGGATCGGGAAACACCATATATTTT
CAWSRGKGSGNTIYF
>NA|TRBV27|NA|TRBJ2-3
TGTGCCAGCAGTCCCAGACTAGCAGATACGCAGTATTTT
CASSPRLADTQYF
>NA|TRBV10-2|NA|TRBJ1-3
TGCGCCAGCAGCGGTGGGGGGTGGAGCGGAAACACCATATATTTT
CASSGGGWSGNTIYF
>TRBD1|TRBV30|NA|TRBJ1-1
TGTGCCTGGAGTGGGACAGGCGAAGCTTTCTTT
CAWSGTGEAFF
>TRBD1|TRBV18|NA|TRBJ2-7
TGTGCCAGCTCACAGGGGGCGCACTACGAGCAGTACTTC
CASSQGAHYEQYF
>NA|TRBV12-3/TRBV12-4|few|TRBJ2-2
TGTGCCAGCAGTAAACAGAACACCGGGGAGCTGTTTTTT
CASSKQNTGELFF
>NA|TRBV27|few|TRBJ1-2
TGTGCCAGCAGTTTACTTGGGGGCCACAGAGGGAGAATGGGTGGCTACACCTTC
CASSLLGGHRGRMGGYTF
>TRBD1|TRBV15|few|TRBJ2-5
TGTGCCACCAGCACAGCCAGGGGGAGACTCCAAGAGACCCAGTACTTC
CATSTARGRLQETQYF
>NA|TRBV6-5|once|TRBJ1-1
TGTGCCAGCAGGGGCAGAGGGGGTTGGACTGAAGCTTTCTTT
CASRGRGGWTEAFF
>NA|TRBV11-2|NA|TRBJ2-3
TGTGCCAGCAGCTTAGCCTCCCCAGATACGCAGTATTTT
CASSLASPDTQYF
>TRBD2|TRBV9|once|TRBJ2-3
TGTGCCAGCAGCGAGGGGACTAGCGGGAGAAGAGCAGATACGCAGTATTTT
CASSEGTSGRRADTQYF
>TRBD1|TRBV7-9|NA|TRBJ1-1
TGTGCCAGCAGCAAACAGGGGGCAGGAGAAGCTTTCTTT
CASSKQGAGEAFF
>NA|TRBV9|NA|TRBJ2-3
TGTGCCAGCAGCCTCTACGAGGTGGCCCCAGATACGCAGTATTTT
CASSLYEVAPDTQYF
>TRBD2|TRBV7-8|NA|TRBJ2-1
TGTGCCAGCAGCCCCATGACAGGATCCCTTTCGACTAGCGGGAGTAATGAGCAGTTCTTC
CASSPMTGSLSTSGSNEQFF
>TRBD2|TRBV10-2|NA|TRBJ2-3
TGCGCCAGCAGTGAGTCGGGGACTAGCAGTCCCTATACGCAGTATTTT
CASSESGTSSPYTQYF
>TRBD1|TRBV11-3|NA|TRBJ1-1
TGTGCCAGCAGGGAGGGACAGGGGGGGAACACTGAAGCTTTCTTT
CASREGQGGNTEAFF
>TRBD1|TRBV6-1|few|TRBJ2-3
TGTGCCAGCAGTGAAGGACAGGGCCCAGATACGCAGTATTTT
CASSEGQGPDTQYF
>NA|TRBV19|NA|TRBJ1-4
TGTGCCAGTAGTGAGGGTGTAGCTAATGAAAAACTGTTTTTT
CASSEGVANEKLFF
>NA|TRBV27|NA|TRBJ1-2
TGTGCCAGCAGTTTTAGGGGTGAAAGTAACTATGGCTACACCTTC
CASSFRGESNYGYTF
>TRBD1|TRBV7-8|NA|TRBJ1-1
TGTGCCAGCAGCTCATGGACAGGGGTGAACACTGAAGCTTTCTTT
CASSSWTGVNTEAFF
>NA|TRBV5-1|NA|TRBJ1-1
TGCGCCAGCAGCGATACAGGACCACCGAACACTGAAGCTTTCTTT
CASSDTGPPNTEAFF
>TRBD2|TRBV24-1|NA|TRBJ2-3
TGTGCCACCAGTGATTTCCCTAGCGGGAGCACAGATACGCAGTATTTT
CATSDFPSGSTDTQYF
>NA|TRBV12-3/TRBV12-4|NA|TRBJ2-1
TGTGCCAGCACCTGGACGGAGGGTGATGAGCAGTTCTTC
CASTWTEGDEQFF
>TRBD2|TRBV2|NA|TRBJ2-5
TGTGCCAGCAGTGGAGAAGCGGGAGGGCAAGAGACCCAGTACTTC
CASSGEAGGQETQYF
>NA|TRBV7-3|NA|TRBJ1-1
TGTGCCAGCAGCTTAAACAGATACACTGAAGCTTTCTTT
CASSLNRYTEAFF
>TRBD2|TRBV7-6|NA|TRBJ2-5
TGTGCCAGCAGCTTAGCGCCTAGCGGGGTTCAAGAGACCCAGTACTTC
CASSLAPSGVQETQYF
>TRBD2|TRBV4-1|NA|TRBJ2-5
TGCGCCAGCAGCCAAGTAATGGGCGGGAGGACGAGAGAGACCCAGTACTTC
CASSQVMGGRTRETQYF
>TRBD1|TRBV3-1/TRBV3-2|NA|TRBJ2-5
TGTGCCAGCAGCCAAGATCTCCGGGACAGGGAATTTCAAGAGACCCAGTACTTC
CASSQDLRDREFQETQYF
>TRBD2|TRBV6-6|few|TRBJ2-7
TGTGCCAGCAGTTACACGTCGCGGGAGAGGGGCGAGCAGTACTTC
CASSYTSRERGEQYF
>TRBD2|TRBV18|NA|TRBJ2-5
TGTGCCAGCTCACCTCGGACTAGCGGGAGCCCCCAAGAGACCCAGTACTTC
CASSPRTSGSPQETQYF
>TRBD2|TRBV5-1|NA|TRBJ2-1
TGCGCCAGCAGCTTGGGACTAGCGGGAGTGGATGAGCAGTTCTTC
CASSLGLAGVDEQFF
>TRBD2|TRBV9|NA|TRBJ2-3
TGTGCCAGCAGCGTAGGGGTTAGCGGGGGAGTAGGCACAGATACGCAGTATTTT
CASSVGVSGGVGTDTQYF
>NA|TRBV19|NA|TRBJ2-1
TGTGCCAGTAGTAAGAACTACTACAATGAGCAGTTCTTC
CASSKNYYNEQFF
>NA|TRBV21-1|NA|TRBJ2-2
TGTGCCAGCAGCAAAAGGCCGGGAAAGGGGGAGCTGTTTTTT
CASSKRPGKGELFF
>NA|TRBV5-6|NA|TRBJ2-3
TGTGCCAGCAGCTTGGCCGCAGATACGCAGTATTTT
CASSLAADTQYF
>NA|TRBV28|NA|TRBJ1-6
TGTGCCAGCAGTTTTTCCGGGATGGGCTATAATTCACCCCTCCACTTT
CASSFSGMGYNSPLHF
>NA|TRBV7-9|NA|TRBJ1-2
TGTGCCAGCAGCTTACCAGGGTCCTACTATGGCTACACCTTC
CASSLPGSYYGYTF
>TRBD2|TRBV5-1|NA|TRBJ2-4
TGCGCCAGCAGCTTCCCCCGAGCGGGAGGGGGTCAAAACATTCAGTACTTC
CASSFPRAGGGQNIQYF
>NA|TRBV18|NA|TRBJ2-1
TGTGCCAGCTCACCACCTTTCGGGAACTCCTACAATGAGCAGTTCTTC
CASSPPFGNSYNEQFF